The rows below give T cell receptor beta chains drawn from one sample of a study of blood T cell repertoires in COVID-19. The method was immunoSEQ multiplex PCR; TCRdb's version includes in-frame clones alone and lacks a portion of them. The sample lists approximately 130,000 clones, roughly 88% seen once, with about 8% in the top ten. The sequenced material came from peripheral blood. These receptors came from a man between 45 and 60 years old with acute or convalescent COVID-19. Both conserved end residues are part of each CDR3. The order of the fields is CDR3 length, V gene, J gene, clone size, D gene, CDR3 DNA, CDR3 protein. The D gene is left open where the match is weak. Only some rows state a clone size, as once, few, many or a class for expanded clones.

>15|TRBV5-1|TRBJ2-2|-|-
TGCGCCAGCAGCTCCGACAGAGCGAACACCGGGGAGCTGTTTTTT
CASSSDRANTGELFF
>16|TRBV4-1|TRBJ2-1|few|-
TGCGCCAGCAGCCAAGATCTCTCTACTAGCTACAATGAGCAGTTCTTC
CASSQDLSTSYNEQFF
>17|TRBV18|TRBJ2-4|-|TRBD1
TGTGCCAGCTCACCAGGCCAGGGGGCGGGAGCCAAAAACATTCAGTACTTC
CASSPGQGAGAKNIQYF
>12|TRBV12-3/TRBV12-4|TRBJ1-1|-|-
TGTGCCAGCAGTTTGCGGGACACTGAAGCTTTCTTT
CASSLRDTEAFF
>17|TRBV11-2|TRBJ2-1|-|TRBD2
TGTGCCAGCAGCTTAGATTCCCGAGCGGGAGTCTACAATGAGCAGTTCTTC
CASSLDSRAGVYNEQFF
>13|TRBV5-1|TRBJ2-3|-|-
TGCGCCAGCGGCACTAGCTACACAGATACGCAGTATTTT
CASGTSYTDTQYF
>15|TRBV18|TRBJ1-2|-|TRBD1
TGTGCCAGCTCACCACCTGGACAGGGGGAACATGGCTACACCTTC
CASSPPGQGEHGYTF
>15|TRBV24-1|TRBJ1-2|-|TRBD1
TGTGCCACCAGTGATACCACAGGGGGCGTCTATGGCTACACCTTC
CATSDTTGGVYGYTF
>15|TRBV5-4|TRBJ2-5|-|TRBD1
TGTGCCAGCAGCTTGGCCTGGACAGGGTTTGAGACCCAGTACTTC
CASSLAWTGFETQYF
>15|TRBV7-2|TRBJ2-5|-|-
TGTGCCAGCAGCCAACTTACAGGGGGGGCAGAGACCCAGTACTTC
CASSQLTGGAETQYF
>23|TRBV24-1|TRBJ2-1|-|-
TGTGCCACCAGTGGTGAGGGACAGGGATCAACTAGCGGGTCAATCCGTGTGTACAATGAGCAGTTCTTC
CATSGEGQGSTSGSIRVYNEQFF
>15|TRBV19|TRBJ1-5|once|TRBD1
TGTGCCAGTAGTAACAACAGGGGTAGCAATCAGCCCCAGCATTTT
CASSNNRGSNQPQHF
>12|TRBV5-5|TRBJ1-6|-|-
TGTGCCAGCAGCTTCGGCAGGGAAGCCCTCCACTTT
CASSFGREALHF
>15|TRBV6-1|TRBJ2-1|-|-
TGTGCCAGCATGGGGACTGGAGTGGCGTACAATGAGCAGTTCTTC
CASMGTGVAYNEQFF
>12|TRBV14|TRBJ2-5|few|TRBD2
TGTGCCAGCAGCGGACTAGTGGGGACCCAGTACTTC
CASSGLVGTQYF
>14|TRBV19|TRBJ1-3|-|-
TGTGCCAGTAGTTCAGGAGGCTCTGGAAACACCATATATTTT
CASSSGGSGNTIYF
>15|TRBV29-1|TRBJ1-2|-|-
TGCAGCGTCCGTAGTGGGGCGGACGGACCCTATGGCTACACCTTC
CSVRSGADGPYGYTF
>17|TRBV30|TRBJ2-1|-|TRBD2
TGTGCCTGGAGAGGGACTAGCGGGAGGAGCTCCTACAATGAGCAGTTCTTC
CAWRGTSGRSSYNEQFF
>15|TRBV18|TRBJ1-4|-|TRBD1
TGTGCCAGCTCACCCGCCGGGACAGCGCGGGAAAAACTGTTTTTT
CASSPAGTAREKLFF
>14|TRBV20-1|TRBJ1-5|-|-
TGCAGTGCTAGTCTGGGACGGGGGGATCAGCCCCAGCATTTT
CSASLGRGDQPQHF
>17|TRBV7-6|TRBJ2-5|-|-
TGTGCCAGCAGCCTCCGTCCCGGACGGGCCGGGGGAGAGACCCAGTACTTC
CASSLRPGRAGGETQYF
>19|TRBV30|TRBJ2-6|-|TRBD2
TGTGCCTGGAGTCGTCTCCGGACTAGCGGGAGGGAAGCGGCCAACGTCCTGACTTTC
CAWSRLRTSGREAANVLTF
>19|TRBV11-2|TRBJ2-1|few|TRBD2
TGTGCCAGCAGCTTAGCTGGTAGCGGGAGGGCCTCGGTGAGGAATGAGCAGTTCTTC
CASSLAGSGRASVRNEQFF
>13|TRBV14|TRBJ1-2|-|-
TGTGCCAGCAGCCAAGAGCTGGGGCATGGCTACACCTTC
CASSQELGHGYTF
>13|TRBV27|TRBJ1-2|-|-
TGTGCCAGCAGTCCCCAGGGTAAGGTTGGCTACACCTTC
CASSPQGKVGYTF
>15|TRBV20-1|TRBJ1-2|once|TRBD1
TGCAGTGCTAGTGGGACAGCACCGATGAACTATGGCTACACCTTC
CSASGTAPMNYGYTF
>14|TRBV6-5|TRBJ1-3|once|TRBD1
TGTGCCAGCTCGGGACAGAACTCTGGAAACACCATATATTTT
CASSGQNSGNTIYF
>17|TRBV21-1|TRBJ2-1|-|-
TGTGCCAGCAGCAATGTGGGGACTCACAAACACTACAATGAGCAGTTCTTC
CASSNVGTHKHYNEQFF
>15|TRBV7-9|TRBJ2-1|-|-
TGTGCCAGCAGCTCACAGGGCAGCTCCTACAATGAGCAGTTCTTC
CASSSQGSSYNEQFF
>15|TRBV2|TRBJ2-7|-|-
TGTGCCAGCAGTGGTTCGGTAGCAGGGAGGTACGAGCAGTACTTC
CASSGSVAGRYEQYF
>15|TRBV10-1|TRBJ2-7|-|TRBD2
TGCGCCAGCAGTGAGGACGGACTAGCGGGGAACGAGCAGTACTTC
CASSEDGLAGNEQYF
>15|TRBV24-1|TRBJ1-3|-|-
TGTGCCACCAGTTCCGGTAAGAGCTCTGGAAACACCATATATTTT
CATSSGKSSGNTIYF
>16|TRBV15|TRBJ2-5|-|TRBD1
TGTGCCACCAGCAGAGATGTTGGACAGGGCCAAGAGACCCAGTACTTC
CATSRDVGQGQETQYF
>15|TRBV6-5|TRBJ1-1|-|-
TGTGCCAGCAGTTACACCCAGGGTCTGGACACTGAAGCTTTCTTT
CASSYTQGLDTEAFF